The 15 T cell receptor beta chains listed next were all sequenced from one sample in a study of early T cells in non-severe SARS-CoV-2 infection. TCRdb processed the 5' RACE reads anew with MiXCR; each CDR3 protein has one entry. This sample has about 56,000 distinct CDR3 sequences, with 8% to 11% found just once. The sequenced sample consisted of whole blood. Receptor source: an adult who was a healthcare worker with PCR-confirmed SARS-CoV-2 infection or an uninfected control (not recorded which).

This clonotype was detected ten times or more. The chain employs TRBV4-1 and TRBJ2-7; 7 bases are shared with TRBD2. From germline, CDR1 is MGHRA and CDR2 YSYEKL. The CDR3 is made up of 14 amino acids. Losses at the gene ends were 5 bases for V and 2 bases for J; bases not matched to a gene: 6. CDR3 bases: TGCGCCAGCAGCAAGCGGGGAGGGACCTACGAGCAGTACTTC. Protein sequence: CASSKRGGTYEQYF.

This clonotype has ten or more counts. The chain recombines TRBV18 with TRBJ1-1; D remains unclear. The germline gives CDR1 KGHSH, CDR2 LQKENI. The CDR3 length is 13 residues. V was shortened by 5 bases and J by 2 bases, with 9 bases between the two germline ends. The CDR3 spells CASSSGRNTEAFF. The DNA for the CDR3 is TGTGCCAGCTCATCGGGCCGAAACACTGAAGCTTTCTTT.

This chain uses TRBV3-1 with TRBJ2-7; weak D call: TRBD2 (5 bases). This CDR3 has 13 residues. Trimming took 7 bases from V and 2 from J, leaving 12 bases between them. CDR1 and CDR2 (germline): LGHDT, YNNKEL (reference sequence). CDR3: CASTERGTYEQYF. As DNA, the CDR3 is TGTGCCAGCACGGAACGGGGAACCTACGAGCAGTACTTC.

The chain recombines TRBV21-1 with TRBJ2-3. TRBV21-1 is deemed a pseudogene. This CDR3 is 16 amino acids long. The CDR3 loop is CASSKGFLDGFYTQYF. In DNA, the CDR3 is TGTGCCAGCAGCAAAGGTTTCCTAGACGGGTTCTATACGCAGTATTTT.

This clonotype was detected a few times. This sequence joins TRBV6-7 and TRBJ1-2; TRBD1 might be the D (6 bases). TRBV6-7 is an ORF for which the function is uncertain. V was trimmed by 1 base and J by 3 bases, leaving 9 bases between them. The CDR3 covers 14 residues. CDR3 in amino acids: CASSYCRGDYGYTF. CDR3 nucleotide sequence: TGTGCCAGCAGTTACTGCAGGGGCGACTATGGCTACACCTTC.

The chain links TRBV3-1 to TRBJ1-2, with D maybe TRBD1 (6 bases). CDR1 is LGHDT, CDR2 YNNKEL, per germline (reference sequence). The CDR3 runs to 17 residues. The V end lost 1 base, the J end lost 0 bases, and 15 bases lay between the germline ends. This chain's CDR3 is CASSQAGTTKTNYGYTF. The DNA for the CDR3 is TGTGCCAGCAGCCAAGCCGGGACAACCAAGACTAACTATGGCTACACCTTC.

The sample holds many counts of this clonotype. The chain carries TRBV20-1 and TRBJ2-6; no reliable D call. Germline CDR1 and CDR2: DFQATT and SNEGSKA (reference sequence). V gave up 6 bases and J gave up 3 bases, with 9 bases separating them. This CDR3 is built from 13 residues. The CDR3 here is CSAPSFGANVLTF. The CDR3 DNA is TGCAGTGCCCCCTCTTTTGGGGCCAACGTCCTGACTTTC.

The chain couples TRBV10-3 to TRBJ2-2; 13 nucleotides align to TRBD2. The V gene's germline CDR1 is ENHRY and CDR2 SYGVKD. V dropped 11 bases and J dropped 7; count of bases not matched to a gene: 7. The CDR3 spans 14 residues. The DNA for the CDR3 is TGTGCCTCCCGGACTAGCGGGAGTGACGGGGAGCTGTTTTTT. Protein product: CASRTSGSDGELFF.

This clonotype was recorded at least ten times. The rearrangement joins TRBV14 to TRBJ1-3; D unclear. Per germline, CDR1 SGHDN and CDR2 FVKESK. The CDR3 is 12 amino acids. V shed 2 bases and J shed 11 bases, with 10 bases lying between them. This CDR3 is CASSQFLSSIYF. The CDR3, as DNA: TGTGCCAGCAGCCAATTTTTGTCCTCCATATATTTT.

In its sample, this clonotype was seen many times. The chain links TRBV29-1 to TRBJ1-2; D is possibly TRBD1 (5 bases). Trimming stripped 8 bases from V and 4 bases from J, with 23 bases between. The CDR3 runs 15 residues. The germline CDR1 and CDR2 sequences are SQVTM and ANQGSEA. The CDR3 region is CSTTKGPLGGYGYTF. The CDR3 DNA follows: TGCAGCACCACGAAGGGGCCTCTTGGGGGCTATGGCTACACCTTC.

This clonotype was seen repeatedly, ten times or more. The J gene is TRBJ1-1, the V gene TRBV5-1, with no clear D. Germline V gene sequence: CDR1 SGHRS, CDR2 YFSETQ. The V end was cut by 1 base, the J end by 3 bases, with 7 bases between. This CDR3 spans 13 amino acids. This CDR3 is CASSLKQDTEAFF. CDR3 bases: TGCGCCAGCAGCTTGAAACAAGACACTGAAGCTTTCTTT.

This clonotype appeared many times. The chain recombines TRBV7-2 with TRBJ2-3, with TRBD2 as a possible D gene (6 bases). The CDR3 has 15 residues. Deletions cut 3 bases from V and 2 bases from J, with 12 bases between. Germline assignment: CDR1 SGHTA and CDR2 FQGNSA. CDR3 sequence (DNA): TGTGCCAGCAGCTTCTACGGGGGAATCACAGATACGCAGTATTTT. It yields the protein CASSFYGGITDTQYF.

This clonotype came up many times. The rearrangement links TRBV12-3 or TRBV12-4 to TRBJ2-5; TRBD2 matches 8 bases. Trimming cost V 5 bases and J 3 bases; bases outside gene matches: 14. The CDR3 covers 17 residues. The CDR3 sequence is CASSARTSGGAKETQYF. Here the CDR3 DNA reads TGTGCCAGCAGTGCTCGTACTAGCGGAGGAGCCAAAGAGACCCAGTACTTC.

This clonotype occurred many times. CDR3 sequence reads: CASSPPEWGSSYNEQFF. The CDR3 DNA reads as TGTGCCAGCAGCCCCCCGGAGTGGGGAAGCTCCTACAATGAGCAGTTCTTC. The genes are TRBV7-2 and TRBJ2-1; D not resolved. The CDR3 length is 17 residues. V was shortened by 5 bases and J by 0 bases, with 17 bases between the two germline ends. Germline CDR1 and CDR2: SGHTA and FQGNSA.

The V and J genes are TRBV3-1 and TRBJ1-1; a weak D match, TRBD1 (6 bases). Trimming cost V 4 bases and J 7 bases, with 16 bases left between them. Germline CDR1 reads LGHDT; CDR2 reads YNNKEL (reference sequence). The CDR3 is made up of 14 amino acids. This CDR3 is CASSLTGLRGEAFF. CDR3 nucleotides: TGTGCCAGCAGCCTGACAGGCCTGCGAGGTGAAGCTTTCTTT. Together with reference TRBV3-1 and TRBJ1-1, the CDR3 gives the full variable domain: DTAVSQTPKYLVTQMGNDKSIKCEQNLGHDTMYWYKQDSKKFLKIMFSYNNKELIINETVPNRFSPKSPDKAHLNLHINSLELGDSAVYFCASSLTGLRGEAFFGQGTRLTVV.